One TCR beta chain is described in this entry. Antigen: not known. 13 Jbeta primers and 60 Vbeta primers were used for the PCR. This table comes from immunoSEQ multiplex PCR, and its TCRdb copy is limited to in-frame clones, with some not included. This table has 85,000 to 90,000 clones, 85% appearing once. Unmatched junction bases numbered 5, after V lost 7 bases and J lost 0 bases. Germline V gene sequence: CDR1 SQVTM, CDR2 ANQGSEA. The CDR3 has 14 amino acids. The sample belongs to a study of cytomegalovirus exposure and HLA in healthy donors. Study-wide findings and caveats: Per published accounts, TCR beta sequences correctly predicted the HLA-A and HLA-B alleles of most subjects.

The chain employs TRBV29-1 and TRBJ2-3; TRBD2 matches at 9 bases. The sequencing input was PBMCs. This TCR was sampled from a man between 35 and 55 years old in good health and CMV-seropositive. The CDR3 coding sequence is TGCAGCGAAAAGCTAGCGGGAAGCACAGATACGCAGTATTTT. As protein: CSEKLAGSTDTQYF.